These 21 T cell receptor beta chains originate from one sample sequenced in a study of blood T cell repertoires in COVID-19. The protocol was immunoSEQ multiplex PCR, while the TCRdb copy is restricted to in-frame clones and leaves out a portion. The data hold more than 200,000 clones, with about four fifths observed a single time. The sequencing sample was made of peripheral blood. The receptors were sampled from a woman of 80 years or more with acute or convalescent COVID-19.

V and J are TRBV6-2 or TRBV6-3 and TRBJ1-5; D call uncertain. The V end lost 2 bases, the J end lost 0 bases, and 8 bases lay between the germline ends. The CDR3 consists of 15 residues. Germline V gene lookup returns CDR1 MNHEY and CDR2 SVGEGT. The CDR3 reads CASSYGGSSNQPQHF. The CDR3 bases are TGTGCCAGCAGTTACGGAGGCAGTAGCAATCAGCCCCAGCATTTT.

This clone was detected once. The chain has TRBV5-6 and TRBJ2-7; a possible D gene is TRBD2 (5 bases). The CDR3 sequence is 14 residues long. V was pared by 2 bases and J by 7 bases, with 16 bases between. Germline loops: CDR1 SGHDT, CDR2 YYEEEE. The DNA of the CDR3 is TGTGCCAGCAGCTTCGCGGACTCGACTGGTGAGCAGTACTTC. It codes for CASSFADSTGEQYF.

The chain combines TRBV7-2 with TRBJ2-5, with 10 nucleotides matching TRBD2. This CDR3 is 15 amino acids long. The germline V gene has CDR1 SGHTA and CDR2 FQGNSA. Unmatched junction bases numbered 5, after V lost 2 bases and J lost 5 bases. The CDR3 reads CASSLSSGRPETQYF. In nucleotides, the CDR3 is TGTGCCAGCAGCTTATCTAGCGGGAGACCGGAGACCCAGTACTTC.

The J gene is TRBJ2-1, the V gene TRBV12-3 or TRBV12-4; D uncertain. The ends were cut back, 3 bases at V and 6 bases at J, with 3 bases in the middle. The CDR3 runs 11 residues. The CDR3 DNA sequence: TGTGCCAGCAGTTTCCTCAATGAGCAGTTCTTC. Protein sequence: CASSFLNEQFF.

This sequence joins TRBV27 and TRBJ2-7; D is perhaps TRBD1 (6 bases). The CDR3 is 15 amino acids. Trimming shortened V by 0 bases and J by 0 bases, and 9 bases separated the two germline ends. CDR1 and CDR2 (germline): MNHEY, SMNVEV (reference sequence). The CDR3 sequence: CASSLSRDTSYEQYF. CDR3 in DNA: TGTGCCAGCAGTTTATCCCGGGACACCTCCTACGAGCAGTACTTC.

The count of this clone is one. CDR3 sequence: CASSPPTLEELFF. The DNA of the CDR3 is TGTGCCAGCTCACCACCGACCCTTGAGGAACTGTTTTTT. The rearrangement links TRBV18 to TRBJ1-4; D is ambiguous. Trimming stripped 0 bases from V and 12 bases from J, with 11 bases between. The CDR3 length is 13 residues. From germline, CDR1 is KGHSH and CDR2 LQKENI.

This clone was detected only once. The rearrangement links TRBV6-5 to TRBJ2-7; 12 nucleotides line up with TRBD2. Germline CDR1 is MNHEY and CDR2 is SVGAGI. The CDR3 covers 15 residues. The junction had 6 bases not matched to a gene; V was cut back by 6 bases and J by 3 bases. The CDR3 nucleotides read TGTGCCAGCAGGACTAGCGGGAGTTCGGGCTACGAGCAGTACTTC. It encodes CASRTSGSSGYEQYF.

This chain links TRBV10-2 with TRBJ2-2, with D unresolved. The CDR3 totals 15 residues. Trimming left V 0 bases short and J 1 base short, with 6 bases between. Germline values: CDR1 WSHSY, CDR2 SAAADI. The CDR3 spells CASSESVMNTGELFF. The CDR3 bases are TGCGCCAGCAGTGAGTCTGTAATGAACACCGGGGAGCTGTTTTTT.

Notes on this clone: A clone one base away is much larger, so this may be a read error. This chain uses TRBV27 with TRBJ1-5, with D possibly being TRBD1 (5 bases). Trimming pared 4 bases from V and 2 bases from J, leaving 6 bases between. This CDR3 comprises 13 residues. The V gene's germline CDR1 is MNHEY and CDR2 SMNVEV (reference sequence). CDR3 in DNA: TGTGCCAGCAGTTGGGGGGGCAATCAGCCCCAGCATTTT. Protein product: CASSWGGNQPQHF.

The CDR3 protein is CASSPGSDNEQFF. For the CDR3, the DNA is TGTGCCAGCAGCCCGGGTTCGGACAATGAGCAGTTCTTC. This chain uses TRBV7-9 with TRBJ2-1; unclear D gene. CDR3 length equals 13 residues. V shed 5 bases and J shed 5 bases, with 10 bases lying between them. The germline V gene encodes CDR1 SEHNR and CDR2 FQNEAQ (reference sequence).

Points on this clone: Other DNA sequences in the same sample also yield this CDR3. The gene calls are TRBV5-1 and TRBJ2-3; 12 positions agree with TRBD2. The germline V gene encodes CDR1 SGHRS and CDR2 YFSETQ. The V and J ends lost 0 bases and 3 bases, in that order; junction bases with no gene match: 2. The CDR3 consists of 16 residues. In DNA form, the CDR3 reads TGCGCCAGCAGCTTGGTGACTAGCGGGGGAACAGATACGCAGTATTTT. Translating gives CASSLVTSGGTDTQYF.

The chain has TRBV18 and TRBJ2-3; the match to TRBD2 covers 9 bases. The CDR3 spans 15 residues. From germline, CDR1 is KGHSH and CDR2 LQKENI. Losses at the gene ends were 8 bases for V and 4 bases for J; bases not matched to a gene: 10. CDR3 in amino acids: CASQTGAGGPDTQYF. The DNA for the CDR3 is TGTGCCAGCCAAACCGGGGCGGGAGGGCCAGATACGCAGTATTTT.

CDR3 bases: TGTGCCAGCAGCCCCGCGGGCGCAGATACGCAGTATTTT. This encodes CASSPAGADTQYF. The rearrangement links TRBV27 to TRBJ2-3, with D possibly matching TRBD2 (5 bases). The CDR3 length is 13 residues. V lost 6 bases and J lost 4, with 11 bases in between. In germline, CDR1 is MNHEY, CDR2 SMNVEV (reference sequence).

J is TRBJ2-5 and V is TRBV7-9; a weak D match, TRBD1 (6 bases). The germline gives CDR1 SEHNR, CDR2 FQNEAQ (reference sequence). This CDR3 contains 14 residues. Trimming stripped 5 bases from V and 0 bases from J, with 10 bases between. The CDR3 region has the DNA TGTGCCAGCAGCCCGCAGGGGTACCAAGAGACCCAGTACTTC. Translating it yields CASSPQGYQETQYF.

The rearrangement links TRBV27 to TRBJ2-7, with 8 bases matching TRBD2. V lost 3 bases to trimming and J lost 0 bases; unmatched junction nucleotides: 7. CDR1 and CDR2 (germline): MNHEY, SMNVEV (reference sequence). The CDR3 runs to 16 residues. The CDR3 DNA sequence: TGTGCCAGCAGTTTCGCGGCGGGAGGCGGCTCCTACGAGCAGTACTTC. Translation gives CASSFAAGGGSYEQYF.

The chain recombines TRBV5-1 with TRBJ2-3, with D unclear. Trimming removed 0 bases at V and 2 bases at J, with 4 bases between. Germline assignment: CDR1 SGHRS and CDR2 YFSETQ. This CDR3 is 13 amino acids long. The CDR3 DNA follows: TGCGCCAGCAGCTTGGACTACACAGATACGCAGTATTTT. Amino acid sequence: CASSLDYTDTQYF.

The chain carries TRBV7-2 and TRBJ1-1; D is undetermined. The CDR3 sequence is 15 residues long. V lost 1 base and J 0 bases, leaving 9 bases between the germline ends. The V gene's germline CDR1 is SGHTA and CDR2 FQGNSA. CDR3 in DNA: TGTGCCAGCAGCTTAGGCGGGTTCATGAACACTGAAGCTTTCTTT. This gives the protein CASSLGGFMNTEAFF.

The rearrangement links TRBV5-5 to TRBJ2-2; 9 bases are a match to TRBD1. V shed 4 bases, J shed 4 bases, and the junction held 8 bases outside the gene matches. This CDR3 spans 16 amino acids. CDR1 SGHKS and CDR2 YYEKEE come from the germline V gene (reference sequence). The CDR3 DNA follows: TGTGCCAGCAGCCTCATACGACAGGGGGGCACCGGGGAGCTGTTTTTT. This codes for CASSLIRQGGTGELFF.

The chain couples TRBV3-1 (or the pseudogene TRBV3-2) to TRBJ1-6; unclear D gene. CDR1 LGHDT and CDR2 YNNKEL come from the germline V gene (reference sequence). The CDR3 loop spans 15 amino acids. V lost 1 base and J 1 base, leaving 5 bases between the germline ends. The CDR3 DNA reads as TGTGCCAGCAGCCAAGCGGGTTCCTATAATTCACCCCTCCACTTT. Protein product: CASSQAGSYNSPLHF.

The rearrangement links TRBV28 to TRBJ2-7; D possibly corresponds to TRBD1 (5 bases). This CDR3 has 15 residues. Germline loops: CDR1 MDHEN, CDR2 SYDVKM. V lost 7 bases to trimming and J lost 5 bases, with 21 bases between them. The CDR3 spells CASTDWTQVSNEQYF. CDR3 coding DNA: TGTGCCAGCACCGATTGGACACAAGTGTCCAACGAGCAGTACTTC.

The chain employs TRBV11-3 and TRBJ2-7; TRBD1 agrees at 8 bases. Trimming took 5 bases from V and 0 from J; bases not matched to a gene: 9. Germline CDR1 reads SGHNT; CDR2 reads YENEEA. The CDR3 is 16 amino acids. The CDR3 sequence: CASSKEGQDLSYEQYF. CDR3 nucleotide sequence: TGTGCCAGCAGCAAAGAGGGACAGGACCTCTCCTACGAGCAGTACTTC.